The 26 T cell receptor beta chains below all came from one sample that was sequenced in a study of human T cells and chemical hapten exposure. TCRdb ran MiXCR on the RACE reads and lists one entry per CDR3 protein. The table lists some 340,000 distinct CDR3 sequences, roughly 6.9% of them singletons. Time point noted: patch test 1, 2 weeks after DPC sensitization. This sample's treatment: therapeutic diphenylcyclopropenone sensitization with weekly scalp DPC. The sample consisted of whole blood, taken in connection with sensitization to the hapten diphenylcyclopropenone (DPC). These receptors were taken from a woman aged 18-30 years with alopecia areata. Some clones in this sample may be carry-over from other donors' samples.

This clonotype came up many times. The CDR3 region is CASSLKISGRTPIYGAEAFF. The CDR3 DNA sequence: TGTGCCAGCAGCTTGAAGATTTCGGGCAGGACCCCAATATATGGCGCTGAAGCTTTCTTT. This chain connects TRBV5-6 to TRBJ1-1, with D hard to call. Trimming cost V 1 base and J 6 bases, with 31 bases left between them. CDR3 size: 20 residues. Germline V gene sequence: CDR1 SGHDT, CDR2 YYEEEE.

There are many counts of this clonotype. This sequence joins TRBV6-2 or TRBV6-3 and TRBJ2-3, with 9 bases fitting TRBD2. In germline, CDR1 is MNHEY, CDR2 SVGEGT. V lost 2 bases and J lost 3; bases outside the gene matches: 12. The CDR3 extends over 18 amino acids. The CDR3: CASSYTPSAGGRTDTQYF. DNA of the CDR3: TGTGCCAGCAGTTACACCCCCTCTGCGGGGGGGCGGACAGATACGCAGTATTTT.

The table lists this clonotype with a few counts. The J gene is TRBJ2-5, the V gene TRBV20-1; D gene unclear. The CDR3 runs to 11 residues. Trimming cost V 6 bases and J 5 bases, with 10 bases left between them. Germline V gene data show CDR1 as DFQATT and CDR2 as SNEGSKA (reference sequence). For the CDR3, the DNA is TGCAGTGCCGGGCGTCAGGAGACCCAGTACTTC. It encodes CSAGRQETQYF.

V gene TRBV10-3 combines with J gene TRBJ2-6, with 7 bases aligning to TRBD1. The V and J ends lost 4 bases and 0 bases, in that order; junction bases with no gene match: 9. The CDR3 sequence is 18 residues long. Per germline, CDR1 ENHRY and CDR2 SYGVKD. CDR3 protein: CAISGGGRASSGANVLTF. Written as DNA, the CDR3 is TGTGCCATCAGTGGAGGGGGCAGGGCTAGCTCTGGGGCCAACGTCCTGACTTTC.

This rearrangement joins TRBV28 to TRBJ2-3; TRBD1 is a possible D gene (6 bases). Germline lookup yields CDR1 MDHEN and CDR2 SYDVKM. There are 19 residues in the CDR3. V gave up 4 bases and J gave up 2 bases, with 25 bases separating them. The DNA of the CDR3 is TGTGCCAGCAGTTCCGCCGGGGCACCTCTGGGGACAAACACAGATACGCAGTATTTT. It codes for CASSSAGAPLGTNTDTQYF.

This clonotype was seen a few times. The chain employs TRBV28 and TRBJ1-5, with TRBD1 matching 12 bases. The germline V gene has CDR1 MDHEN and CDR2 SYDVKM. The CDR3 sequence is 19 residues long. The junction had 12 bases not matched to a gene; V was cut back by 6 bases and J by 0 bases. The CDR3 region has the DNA TGTGCCAGCAGAGAGGGGACAGGGGGCGTCGACGTTAGCAATCAGCCCCAGCATTTT. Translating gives CASREGTGGVDVSNQPQHF.

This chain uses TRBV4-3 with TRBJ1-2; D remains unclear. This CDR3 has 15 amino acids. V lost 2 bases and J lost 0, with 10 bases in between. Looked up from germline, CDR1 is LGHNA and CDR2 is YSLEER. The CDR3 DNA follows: TGCGCCAGCAGCCAAAACTGGCTCGCTAACTATGGCTACACCTTC. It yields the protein CASSQNWLANYGYTF.

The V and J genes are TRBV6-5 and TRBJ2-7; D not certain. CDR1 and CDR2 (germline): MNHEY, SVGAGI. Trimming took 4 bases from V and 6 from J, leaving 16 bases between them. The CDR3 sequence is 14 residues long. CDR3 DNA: TGTGCCAGCAGTTCCCAGACCCCCTCCCGCGAGCAGTACTTC. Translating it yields CASSSQTPSREQYF.

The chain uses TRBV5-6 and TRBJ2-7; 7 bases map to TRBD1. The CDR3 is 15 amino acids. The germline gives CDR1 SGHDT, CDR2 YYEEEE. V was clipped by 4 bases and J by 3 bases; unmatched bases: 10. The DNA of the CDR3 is TGTGCCAGCAGCCCACAGGGGCATTTTAACTACGAGCAGTACTTC. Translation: CASSPQGHFNYEQYF.

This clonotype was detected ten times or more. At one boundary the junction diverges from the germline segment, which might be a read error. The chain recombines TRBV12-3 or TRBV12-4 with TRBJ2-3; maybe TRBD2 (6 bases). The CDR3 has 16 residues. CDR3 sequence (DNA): TGTGCCAGCAGTTCCCCCGGGACTCACCGCACAGATCCGCAGTATTTT. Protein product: CASSSPGTHRTDPQYF.

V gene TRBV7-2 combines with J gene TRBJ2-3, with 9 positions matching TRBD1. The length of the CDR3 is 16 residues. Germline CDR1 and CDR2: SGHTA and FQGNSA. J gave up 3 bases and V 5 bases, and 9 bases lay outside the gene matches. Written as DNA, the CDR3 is TGTGCCAGCAGCCTTTTGACAGGGGGAGGGACAGATACGCAGTATTTT. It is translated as CASSLLTGGGTDTQYF.

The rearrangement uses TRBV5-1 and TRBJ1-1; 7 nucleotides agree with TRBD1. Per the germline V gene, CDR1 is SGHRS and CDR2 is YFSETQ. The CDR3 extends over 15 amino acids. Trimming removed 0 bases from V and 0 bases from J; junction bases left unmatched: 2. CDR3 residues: CASSLAGTVNTEAFF. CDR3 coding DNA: TGCGCCAGCAGCTTGGCCGGGACAGTGAACACTGAAGCTTTCTTT. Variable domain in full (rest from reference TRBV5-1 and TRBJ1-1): KAGVTQTPRYLIKTRGQQVTLSCSPISGHRSVSWYQQTPGQGLQFLFEYFSETQRNKGNFPGRFSGRQFSNSRSEMNVSTLELGDSALYLCASSLAGTVNTEAFFGQGTRLTVV.

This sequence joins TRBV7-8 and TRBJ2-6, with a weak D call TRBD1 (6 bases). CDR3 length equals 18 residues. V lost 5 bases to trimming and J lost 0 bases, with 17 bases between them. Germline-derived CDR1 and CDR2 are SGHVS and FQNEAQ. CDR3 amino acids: CASSPSRDTHSGANVLTF. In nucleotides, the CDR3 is TGTGCCAGCAGCCCATCCCGGGACACGCACTCTGGGGCCAACGTCCTGACTTTC.

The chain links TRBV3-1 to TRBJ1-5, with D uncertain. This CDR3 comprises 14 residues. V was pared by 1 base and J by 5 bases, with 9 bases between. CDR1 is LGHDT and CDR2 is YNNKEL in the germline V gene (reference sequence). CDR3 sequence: CASSQGLVDQPQHF. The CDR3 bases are TGTGCCAGCAGCCAAGGTTTAGTGGATCAGCCCCAGCATTTT.

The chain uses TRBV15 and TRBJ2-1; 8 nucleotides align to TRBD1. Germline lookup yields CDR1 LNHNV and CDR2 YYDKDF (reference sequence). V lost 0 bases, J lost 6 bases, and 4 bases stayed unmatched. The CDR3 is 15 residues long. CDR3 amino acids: CATSREITGGNEQFF. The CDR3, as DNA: TGTGCCACCAGCAGAGAGATAACAGGGGGCAATGAGCAGTTCTTC.

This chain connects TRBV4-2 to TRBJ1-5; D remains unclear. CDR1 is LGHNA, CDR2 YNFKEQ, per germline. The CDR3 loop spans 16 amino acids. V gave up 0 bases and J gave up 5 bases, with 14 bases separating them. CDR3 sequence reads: CASSQEQSGNHQPQHF. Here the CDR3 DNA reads TGTGCCAGCAGCCAAGAGCAGTCCGGCAACCATCAGCCCCAGCATTTT.

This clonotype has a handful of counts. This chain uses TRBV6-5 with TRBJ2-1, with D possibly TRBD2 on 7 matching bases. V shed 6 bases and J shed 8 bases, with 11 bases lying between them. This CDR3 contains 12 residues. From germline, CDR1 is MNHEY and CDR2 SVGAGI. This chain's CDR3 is CASSSGGHEQFF. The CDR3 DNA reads TGTGCCAGCAGCTCCGGGGGGCATGAGCAGTTCTTC.

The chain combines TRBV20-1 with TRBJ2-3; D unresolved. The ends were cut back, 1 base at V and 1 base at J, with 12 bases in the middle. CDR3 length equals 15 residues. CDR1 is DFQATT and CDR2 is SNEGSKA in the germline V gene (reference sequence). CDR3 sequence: CSARAASPRTDTQYF. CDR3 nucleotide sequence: TGCAGTGCTAGAGCCGCCTCGCCGCGCACAGATACGCAGTATTTT.

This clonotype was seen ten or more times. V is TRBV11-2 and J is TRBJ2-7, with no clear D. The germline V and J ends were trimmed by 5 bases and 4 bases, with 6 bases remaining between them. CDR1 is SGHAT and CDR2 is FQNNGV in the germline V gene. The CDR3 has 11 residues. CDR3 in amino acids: CASSPMYEQYF. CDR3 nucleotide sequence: TGTGCCAGCAGCCCCATGTACGAGCAGTACTTC. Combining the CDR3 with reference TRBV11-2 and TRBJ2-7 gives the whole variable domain EAGVAQSPRYKIIEKRQSVAFWCNPISGHATLYWYQQILGQGPKLLIQFQNNGVVDDSQLPKDRFSAERLKGVDSTLKIQPAKLEDSAVYLCASSPMYEQYFGPGTRLTVT.

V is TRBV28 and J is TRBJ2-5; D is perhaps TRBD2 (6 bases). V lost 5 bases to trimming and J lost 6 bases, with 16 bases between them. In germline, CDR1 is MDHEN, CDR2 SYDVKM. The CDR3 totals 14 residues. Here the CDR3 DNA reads TGTGCCAGCAGTCCCCTGACTAGTGGGCAGACCCAGTACTTC. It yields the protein CASSPLTSGQTQYF.

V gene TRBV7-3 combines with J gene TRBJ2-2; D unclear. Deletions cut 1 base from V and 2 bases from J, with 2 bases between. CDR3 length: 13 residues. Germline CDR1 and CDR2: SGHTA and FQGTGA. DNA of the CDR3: TGTGCCAGCAGCTTAATAAACACCGGGGAGCTGTTTTTT. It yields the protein CASSLINTGELFF.

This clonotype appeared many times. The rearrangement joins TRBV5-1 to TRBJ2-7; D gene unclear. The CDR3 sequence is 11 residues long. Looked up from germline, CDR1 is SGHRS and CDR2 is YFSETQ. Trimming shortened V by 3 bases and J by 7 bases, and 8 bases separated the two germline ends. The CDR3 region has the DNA TGCGCCAGCAGCTCGGCTTTGGAGCAGTACTTC. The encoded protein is CASSSALEQYF. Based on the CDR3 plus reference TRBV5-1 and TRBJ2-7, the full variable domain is KAGVTQTPRYLIKTRGQQVTLSCSPISGHRSVSWYQQTPGQGLQFLFEYFSETQRNKGNFPGRFSGRQFSNSRSEMNVSTLELGDSALYLCASSSALEQYFGPGTRLTVT.

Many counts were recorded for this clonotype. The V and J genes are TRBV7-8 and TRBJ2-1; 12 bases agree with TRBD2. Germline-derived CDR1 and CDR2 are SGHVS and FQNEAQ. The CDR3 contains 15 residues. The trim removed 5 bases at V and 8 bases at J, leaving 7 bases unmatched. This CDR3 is CASSRRTSGDYEQFF. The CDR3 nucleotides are TGTGCCAGCAGCCGAAGGACTAGCGGGGACTATGAGCAGTTCTTC. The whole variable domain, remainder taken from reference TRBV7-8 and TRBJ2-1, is GAGVSQSPRYKVAKRGQDVALRCDPISGHVSLFWYQQALGQGPEFLTYFQNEAQLDKSGLPSDRFFAERPEGSVSTLKIQRTQQEDSAVYLCASSRRTSGDYEQFFGPGTRLTVL.

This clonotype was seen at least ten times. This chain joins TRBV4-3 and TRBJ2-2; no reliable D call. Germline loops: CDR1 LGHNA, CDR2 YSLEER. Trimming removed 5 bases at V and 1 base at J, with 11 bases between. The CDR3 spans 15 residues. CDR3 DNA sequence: TGCGCCAGCAGCTATACCCAGGAGAACACCGGGGAGCTGTTTTTT. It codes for CASSYTQENTGELFF.

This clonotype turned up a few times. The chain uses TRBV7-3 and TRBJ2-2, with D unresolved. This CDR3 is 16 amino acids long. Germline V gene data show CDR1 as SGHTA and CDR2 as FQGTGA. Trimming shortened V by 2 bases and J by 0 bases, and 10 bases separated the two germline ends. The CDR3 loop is CASSLGVAANTGELFF. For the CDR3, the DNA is TGTGCCAGCAGCTTAGGCGTCGCAGCGAACACCGGGGAGCTGTTTTTT. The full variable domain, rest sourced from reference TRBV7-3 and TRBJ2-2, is GAGVSQTPSNKVTEKGKYVELRCDPISGHTALYWYRQSLGQGPEFLIYFQGTGAADDSGLPNDRFFAVRPEGSVSTLKIQRTERGDSAVYLCASSLGVAANTGELFFGEGSRLTVL.

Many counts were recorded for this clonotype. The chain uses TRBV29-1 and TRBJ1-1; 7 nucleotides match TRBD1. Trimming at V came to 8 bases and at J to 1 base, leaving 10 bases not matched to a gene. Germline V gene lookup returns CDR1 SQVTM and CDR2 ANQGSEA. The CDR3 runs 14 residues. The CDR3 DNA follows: TGCAGCTCAACCGGGACAGCAACGAACACTGAAGCTTTCTTT. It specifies CSSTGTATNTEAFF. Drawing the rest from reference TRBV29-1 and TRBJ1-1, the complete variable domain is SAVISQKPSRDICQRGTSLTIQCQVDSQVTMMFWYRQQPGQSLTLIATANQGSEATYESGFVIDKFPISRPNLTFSTLTVSNMSPEDSSIYLCSSTGTATNTEAFFGQGTRLTVV.